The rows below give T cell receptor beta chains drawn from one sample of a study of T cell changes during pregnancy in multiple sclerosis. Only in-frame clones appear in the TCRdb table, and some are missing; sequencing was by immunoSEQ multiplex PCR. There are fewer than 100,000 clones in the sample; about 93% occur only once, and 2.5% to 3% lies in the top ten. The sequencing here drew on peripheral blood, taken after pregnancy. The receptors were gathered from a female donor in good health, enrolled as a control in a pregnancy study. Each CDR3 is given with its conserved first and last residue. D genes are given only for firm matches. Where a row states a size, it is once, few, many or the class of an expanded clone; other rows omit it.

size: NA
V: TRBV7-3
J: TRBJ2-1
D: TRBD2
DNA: TGTGCCAGCAGCTCAGCGCTAGCGGGAGGGTATGGTGAGCAGTTCTTC
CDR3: CASSSALAGGYGEQFF

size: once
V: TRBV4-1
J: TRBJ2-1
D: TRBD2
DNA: TGCGCCAGCAGCCAAAGATCATCGGGGGGCTACAATGAGCAGTTCTTC
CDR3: CASSQRSSGGYNEQFF

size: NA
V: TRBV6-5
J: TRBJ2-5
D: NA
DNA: TGTGCCAGCAGTTCCGGGACTTCCGGGGAGACCCAGTACTTC
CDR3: CASSSGTSGETQYF

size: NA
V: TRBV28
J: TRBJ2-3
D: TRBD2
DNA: TGTGCCAGCAGTTTACGTGACCGATCTAGCGGACGGAGCACAGATACGCAGTATTTT
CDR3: CASSLRDRSSGRSTDTQYF

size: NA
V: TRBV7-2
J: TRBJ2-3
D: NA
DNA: TGTGCCAGCAGCTTAATCCGGGCTAGCGGCACAGATACGCAGTATTTT
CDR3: CASSLIRASGTDTQYF

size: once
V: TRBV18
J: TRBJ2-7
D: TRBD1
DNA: TGTGCCAGCTCACCACCGGGACAGGGGCTCTACGAGCAGTACTTC
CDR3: CASSPPGQGLYEQYF

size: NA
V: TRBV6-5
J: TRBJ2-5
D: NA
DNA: TGTGCCAGCAGCTCGATAGAGTTCGAGACCCAGTACTTC
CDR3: CASSSIEFETQYF

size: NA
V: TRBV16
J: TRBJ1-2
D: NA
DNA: TGTGCCAGCAGCCGCGGGCCGACAGGACAAATTTTC
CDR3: CASSRGPTGQIF

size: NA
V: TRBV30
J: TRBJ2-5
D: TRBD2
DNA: TGTGCCTGGAAAGCGGGGGTCCAAGAGACCCAGTACTTC
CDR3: CAWKAGVQETQYF

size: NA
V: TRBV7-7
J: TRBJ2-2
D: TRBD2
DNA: TGTGCTAGCAGCTTATTACCGGGACTAGCTAACACCGGGGAGCTGTTTTTT
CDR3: CASSLLPGLANTGELFF

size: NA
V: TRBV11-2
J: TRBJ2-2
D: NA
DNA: TGTGCCAGCACCACTGACCGGGTGGGGGAGCTGTTTTTT
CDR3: CASTTDRVGELFF

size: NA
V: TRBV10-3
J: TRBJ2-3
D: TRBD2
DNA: TGTGCCATCAGGGGGGGGAGCACAGATACGCAGTATTTT
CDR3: CAIRGGSTDTQYF

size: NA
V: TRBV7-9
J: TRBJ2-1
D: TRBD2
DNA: TGTGCCAGCAGCATAAAAGCGGGGGGACCCCTTGCGACGTTCTTC
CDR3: CASSIKAGGPLATFF

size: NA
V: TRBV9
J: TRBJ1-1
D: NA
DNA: TGTGCCAGCAGCGTAGGAGGCGGAAGGCCGAACACTGAAGCTTTCTTT
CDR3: CASSVGGGRPNTEAFF

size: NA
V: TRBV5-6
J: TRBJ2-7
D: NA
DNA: TGTGCCAGCAGCCCTCAGGGGAGGGCCTACGAGCAGTACTTC
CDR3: CASSPQGRAYEQYF

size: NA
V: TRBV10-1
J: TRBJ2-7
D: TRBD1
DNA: TGCGCCAGCAGGGAAAGGACAGGGCCCTACGAGCAGTACTTC
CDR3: CASRERTGPYEQYF

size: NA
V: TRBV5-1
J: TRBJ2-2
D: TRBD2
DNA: TGCGCCAGCAGCTTTAAACTAGCGCCGAACACCGGGGAGCTGTTTTTT
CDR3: CASSFKLAPNTGELFF

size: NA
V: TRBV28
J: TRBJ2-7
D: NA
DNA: TGTGCCAGCAGTTCCAGGGTTCTCTACGAGCAGTACTTC
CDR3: CASSSRVLYEQYF

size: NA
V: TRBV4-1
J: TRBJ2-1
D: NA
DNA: TGCGCCAGCAGCCTGAGATGGGGCGCAAACAATGAGCAGTTCTTC
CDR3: CASSLRWGANNEQFF

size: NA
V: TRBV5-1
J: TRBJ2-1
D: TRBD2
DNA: TGCGCCAGCAGCTTGGGCGGGCGGGGGGAAAGAGATGAGCAGTTCTTC
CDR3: CASSLGGRGERDEQFF

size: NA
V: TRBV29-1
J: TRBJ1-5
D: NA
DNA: TGCAGCGTTGCTTGGGGACTTGGGCAGCCCCAGCATTTT
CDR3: CSVAWGLGQPQHF

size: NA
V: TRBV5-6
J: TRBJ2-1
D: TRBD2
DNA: TGTGCCAGCAGCTTTACTAGCGGGAGTAAGAATGAGCAGTTCTTC
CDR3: CASSFTSGSKNEQFF

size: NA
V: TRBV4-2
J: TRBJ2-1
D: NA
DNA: TGTGCCAGCAGCCAAGACTGGGCAGGGCGCTCCTACAATGAGCAGTTCTTC
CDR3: CASSQDWAGRSYNEQFF

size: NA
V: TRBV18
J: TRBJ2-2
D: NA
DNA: TGTGCCAGCTCACCACGACAGGCAGCTACCGGGGAGCTGTTTTTT
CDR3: CASSPRQAATGELFF

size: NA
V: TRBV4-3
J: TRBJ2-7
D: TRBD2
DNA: TGCGCCAGCAGCCAAACTAGCGGGAACTACGAGCAGTACTTC
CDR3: CASSQTSGNYEQYF

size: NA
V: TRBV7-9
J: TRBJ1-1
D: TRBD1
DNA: TGTGCCAGCAGCCCCAGGGGGCGAAAGTATGAAGCTTTCTTT
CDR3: CASSPRGRKYEAFF

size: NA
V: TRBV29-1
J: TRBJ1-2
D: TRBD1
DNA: TGCAGCGTTGAGAAGGTCCGACAGGGGTACACCTTC
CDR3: CSVEKVRQGYTF

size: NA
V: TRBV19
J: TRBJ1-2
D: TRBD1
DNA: TGTGCCTCCGCGGGCACAGGGGGCTGGGGCTACACCTTC
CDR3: CASAGTGGWGYTF

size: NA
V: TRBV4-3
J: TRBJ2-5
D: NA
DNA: TGCGCCAGCAGCCAAGAGGGTTATTCACAGGGTGATCCCAAAGAGACCCAGTACTTC
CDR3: CASSQEGYSQGDPKETQYF

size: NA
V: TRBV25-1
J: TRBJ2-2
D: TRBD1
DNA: TGTGCCAGCAGGGACAGGGAGTTGCCCGGGGAGCTGTTTTTT
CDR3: CASRDRELPGELFF

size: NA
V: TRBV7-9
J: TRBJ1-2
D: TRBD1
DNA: TGTGCCAGCAGTTCAGGGACAGGGAAGATTCATGGCTACACCTTC
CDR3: CASSSGTGKIHGYTF

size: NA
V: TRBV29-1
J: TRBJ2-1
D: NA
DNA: TGCAGCGTTGACCTACCACTAGCCCCCGAGCAGTTCTTC
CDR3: CSVDLPLAPEQFF

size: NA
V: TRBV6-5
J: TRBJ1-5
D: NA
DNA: TGTGCCAGCAGTTTAAGGGGTTATAATCAGCCCCAGCATTTT
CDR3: CASSLRGYNQPQHF

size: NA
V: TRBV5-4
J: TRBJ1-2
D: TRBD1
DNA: TGTGCCAGCAGCTTGCTCGCGACAGGGGTTGGTGCCTACACCTTC
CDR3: CASSLLATGVGAYTF

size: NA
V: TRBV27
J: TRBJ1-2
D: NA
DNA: TGTGCCAGCAGTCGGGGATCGCGGTATGGCTACACCTTC
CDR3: CASSRGSRYGYTF

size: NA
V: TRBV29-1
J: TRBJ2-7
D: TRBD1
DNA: TGCAGCGTTGTGGGACAGGGCTTATACGAGCAGTACTTC
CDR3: CSVVGQGLYEQYF

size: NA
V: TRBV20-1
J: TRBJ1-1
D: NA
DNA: TGCAGTGCCTTTGAGGGAACTGAAGCTTTCTTT
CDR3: CSAFEGTEAFF

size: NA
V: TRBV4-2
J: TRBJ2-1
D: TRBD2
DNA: TGTGCCAGCAGCCAACTGAGGGAGGGTGCCTACAATGAGCAGTTCTTC
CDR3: CASSQLREGAYNEQFF

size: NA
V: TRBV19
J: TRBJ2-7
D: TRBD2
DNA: TGTGCCAGTAGTTCCGAAGGGACTAGCGGAAGCCCATCCGACGAGCAGTACTTC
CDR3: CASSSEGTSGSPSDEQYF

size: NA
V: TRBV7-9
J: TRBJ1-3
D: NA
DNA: TGTGCCAGCAGCCCCCCGGCAGGTGGAAACACCATATATTTT
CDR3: CASSPPAGGNTIYF

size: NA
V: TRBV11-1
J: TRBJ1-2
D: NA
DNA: TGTGCCAGCAGCTTAGGCGTCCCACCGGCGGCTGGCTACACCTTC
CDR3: CASSLGVPPAAGYTF

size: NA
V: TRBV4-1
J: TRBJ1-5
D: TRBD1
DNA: TGCGCCAGCAGCCAAGAAGGGGGCGGTCAGCCCCAGCATTTT
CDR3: CASSQEGGGQPQHF

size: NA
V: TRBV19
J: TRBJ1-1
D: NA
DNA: TGTGCCAGTAGTATAGGGCAGGGTCTGCCTGAAGCTTTCTTT
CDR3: CASSIGQGLPEAFF

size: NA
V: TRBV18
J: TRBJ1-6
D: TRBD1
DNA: TGTGCCAGCTCACCAAGCGTAGACAGGGATTCACCCCTCCACTTT
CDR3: CASSPSVDRDSPLHF

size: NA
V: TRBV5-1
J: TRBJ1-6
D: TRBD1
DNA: TGCGCCAGCAGCCCCTCAGGGGGACTTAATTCACCCCTCCACTTT
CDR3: CASSPSGGLNSPLHF

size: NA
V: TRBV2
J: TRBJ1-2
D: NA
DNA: TGTGCCAGCAATGGAGACGGGAACTATGGCTACACCTTC
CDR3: CASNGDGNYGYTF

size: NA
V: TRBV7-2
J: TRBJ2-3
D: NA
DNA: TGTGCCAGCAGCTTAGGACTAGATACGCAGTATTTT
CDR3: CASSLGLDTQYF